A single TCR beta chain is shown here with its context. Its specific antigen is unknown. Base qualities are not at hand, and no much larger clone is one base apart. TCRbeta CDR3 regions were amplified from genomic DNA using the immunoSEQ Assay, a bias-controlled multiplex PCR. The original pipeline was this. The number of nucleated cells in each sample was estimated from the amplification of reference gene primers within the assay. To quantify the absolute abundance of each unique TCRbeta CDR3 rearrangement, sequence reads were collapsed and filtered. For each sample, productive Simpson clonality was calculated by taking the square root of Simpson's diversity index across productive rearrangements. Sourced from immuneACCESS, this table was stored by TCRdb with only in-frame sequences that have V and J called. A share of the clones is absent; for the studies checked, an unresolved V gene accounts for under half, and the remainder has no known explanation. V, J and clone size reflect that table, while D and trimming were determined from the DNA. Counted in this sample were about 87,000 clones; around 83% of them appeared once. About 2% of the sample is held by the ten biggest clonotypes.

These data belong to a study of blood T cell repertoires in COVID-19 (dated by TCRdb to between 2020 and 2021). Regarding the research as a whole: Samples covering the acute and convalescent phases of COVID-19 were provided by collaborators in the United States, Italy and Spain. The material from the prospective study consisted of cDNA or gDNA derived from T cells, B-cell-depleted T cells, or PBMCs. A freely available public database, intended as a resource for researchers studying the immune response to SARS-CoV-2, is where the repertoires were released. Sample metadata almost always included a de-identified subject ID, COVID-19 status, age in years and sex. Samples came from the ongoing ImmuneRACE study (first 160 participants) plus 1,254 subjects from 6 global collaborators. Subjects who had been exposed to COVID-19, were actively infected with it, or had recovered from it provided the deeply sampled blood TCRbeta repertoires that made up the dataset. Where available, HLA class I and class II types were obtained from metadata supplied by the sample provider rather than from assay-based typing.

Each collaborating institution followed its own protocols to collect whole blood in K2EDTA tubes. For TCRbeta analysis, collaborator samples were shipped as frozen whole blood, as isolated PBMCs, or as DNA extracted from either sample type. V was cut back by 0 bases and J by 5 bases, leaving a gap of 11 bases between them. In the germline V gene, CDR1 corresponds to SGDLS and CDR2 to YYNGEE. From the cysteine up to the phenylalanine, the CDR3 has a length of 14 residues. The CDR3 DNA has 42 bases and is translated from base 1. Overall results and qualifications from the work: Clinical and demographic metadata were provided uncurated, with the amount varying by source and participant.

Specimen: peripheral blood. The receptor comes from a woman aged 70-85 years with acute or convalescent COVID-19. The sequence is built from TRBV9 and TRBJ2-5; the best D guess is TRBD1, with 6 bases matching. The DNA is as follows: TGTGCCAGCAGCGTAGGGGGGCAGGGCGAGACCCAGTACTTC. It encodes CASSVGGQGETQYF.